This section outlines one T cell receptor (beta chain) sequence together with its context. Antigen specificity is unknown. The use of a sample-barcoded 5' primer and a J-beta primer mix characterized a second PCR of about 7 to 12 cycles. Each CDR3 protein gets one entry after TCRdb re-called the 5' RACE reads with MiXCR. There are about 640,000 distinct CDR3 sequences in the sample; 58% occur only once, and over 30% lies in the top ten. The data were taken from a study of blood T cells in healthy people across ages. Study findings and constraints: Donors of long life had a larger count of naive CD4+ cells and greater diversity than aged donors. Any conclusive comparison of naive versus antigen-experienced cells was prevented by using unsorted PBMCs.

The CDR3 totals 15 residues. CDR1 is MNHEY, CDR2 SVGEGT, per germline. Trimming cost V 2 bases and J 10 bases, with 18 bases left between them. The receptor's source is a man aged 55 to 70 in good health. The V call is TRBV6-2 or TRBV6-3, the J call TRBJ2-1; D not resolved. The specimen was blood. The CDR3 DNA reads TGTGCCAGCAGTTACACGACGGGTCTAAGGGCGGAGCAGTTCTTC. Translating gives CASSYTTGLRAEQFF.